This T cell receptor beta chain emerged from a study of blood T cell repertoires in COVID-19 (dated by TCRdb to 2018 to 2020). Notes on the research overall: Samples from collaborators originated in the United States, Italy and Spain and spanned both the acute and convalescent phases of COVID-19. Deeply sampled blood TCRbeta repertoires from subjects exposed to, actively infected with, or recovered from COVID-19 were included in the dataset. HLA class I and class II types, where available, came from metadata supplied by the sample provider rather than from assay-based typing. The repertoires were made available in a free public database intended to serve as a resource for research on the immune response to SARS-CoV-2. The material from the prospective study consisted of cDNA or gDNA derived from T cells, B-cell-depleted T cells, or PBMCs. Sample metadata almost always included a de-identified subject ID, COVID-19 status, age in years and sex. The samples were drawn from the first 160 participants of the ongoing ImmuneRACE study and from over a thousand subjects provided by 6 global collaborators. Study-wide conclusions, independent of this receptor: Clinical and demographic metadata were provided uncurated, with the amount varying by source and participant.

From a lookup of the germline V gene, CDR1 and CDR2 are SGHRS and YFSETQ. The CDR3 contains 16 residues, cysteine and phenylalanine counted. Only the CDR3 part of the read is kept: 48 bases, read in frame from the first base. At the junction V is shortened by 4 bases and J by 6 bases; bases outside the gene matches: 10. This clone came up a few times. No antigen is known for it. No much larger clone is present one base from it, and per-base qualities are unavailable. The immunoSEQ Assay, a bias-controlled multiplex PCR, was used to amplify TCRbeta CDR3 regions from genomic DNA. Processing in the source paper ran as follows. Within the assay, amplification of reference gene primers was used to estimate how many nucleated cells each sample contained. Sequence reads were collapsed and filtered to measure the absolute abundance of every unique TCRbeta CDR3 rearrangement. Productive Simpson clonality was computed per sample as the square root of Simpson's diversity index over productive rearrangements. TCRdb obtained this table from immuneACCESS and retained in-frame rearrangements with V and J assigned. These tables miss some clones; where compared with another copy, unresolved V genes account for less than half of the shortfall, and the remainder is unexplained. Clonal size and the V and J genes are those of that table, whereas D and trimming came from the DNA. The sample profile shows 250,000 or so clones; more than 80% of them were found once. The ten largest account for roughly 5.5% of the sample.

The collaborating institutions used their own protocols to collect whole blood in K2EDTA tubes. For TCRbeta analysis, collaborators shipped samples as frozen whole blood, isolated PBMCs, or DNA extracted from either of those sample types. Source material: peripheral blood. The TCR comes from a human donor in a cohort sampled during active COVID-19. Recombination joined TRBV5-1 with TRBJ2-3; 11 bases in between match TRBD2. Here is the DNA: TGCGCCAGCAGCCTAATGACTAGCGGGGCCCACGATACGCAGTATTTT. This translates into CASSLMTSGAHDTQYF.